The 26 T cell receptor beta chains given below trace back to one sample, sequenced in a study of cytomegalovirus exposure and HLA in healthy donors. Primers: 60 Vbeta forward and 13 Jbeta reverse. Measured with immunoSEQ multiplex PCR; TCRdb has only the in-frame clones, and not every one. In the table there are about 190,000 clones, over 60% of which are singletons. The material sequenced was PBMCs. Receptors were obtained from a man in his thirties or forties in good health and CMV-seropositive.

A single count supports this clone. The rearrangement uses TRBV5-1 and TRBJ1-1; weak D call: TRBD1 (5 bases). CDR1 is SGHRS, CDR2 YFSETQ, per germline. The ends were cut back, 0 bases at V and 1 base at J, with 10 bases in the middle. The CDR3 spans 15 residues. CDR3 DNA sequence: TGCGCCAGCAGCTTGGGCCGCGGGGCGAACACTGAAGCTTTCTTT. Residues: CASSLGRGANTEAFF. Based on the CDR3 plus reference TRBV5-1 and TRBJ1-1, the full variable domain is KAGVTQTPRYLIKTRGQQVTLSCSPISGHRSVSWYQQTPGQGLQFLFEYFSETQRNKGNFPGRFSGRQFSNSRSEMNVSTLELGDSALYLCASSLGRGANTEAFFGQGTRLTVV.

The rearrangement joins TRBV5-4 to TRBJ1-1, with TRBD1 as a possible D gene (6 bases). The germline V gene has CDR1 SGHNT and CDR2 YYREEE (reference sequence). The CDR3 length is 15 residues. Trimming cost V 4 bases and J 1 base, with 14 bases left between them. The CDR3 region has the DNA TGTGCCAGCAGCCCCGGACAGCTAAGGAACACTGAAGCTTTCTTT. The encoded protein is CASSPGQLRNTEAFF.

The genes are TRBV6-1 and TRBJ2-5; 7 nucleotides agree with TRBD1. Losses at the gene ends were 5 bases for V and 5 bases for J; bases not matched to a gene: 8. This CDR3 has 14 amino acids. In germline, CDR1 is MNHNS, CDR2 SASEGT. Here the CDR3 reads CASSPRQGWETQYF. The CDR3 DNA reads as TGTGCCAGCAGTCCGCGACAGGGATGGGAGACCCAGTACTTC.

This clone was observed a few times. The V gene is TRBV5-1, the J gene TRBJ2-3; D perhaps matches TRBD2 (5 bases). The germline V gene encodes CDR1 SGHRS and CDR2 YFSETQ. V was cut by 1 base and J by 7 bases, with 13 bases left in between. The CDR3 spans 14 residues. The CDR3 spells CASSLRVGVHTQYF. CDR3 DNA sequence: TGCGCCAGCAGCTTGAGGGTGGGAGTGCATACGCAGTATTTT.

This rearrangement joins TRBV11-2 to TRBJ2-2; tentative D call: TRBD2 (5 bases). Germline V lookup: CDR1 SGHAT, CDR2 FQNNGV. This CDR3 comprises 16 residues. Trimming stripped 6 bases from V and 3 bases from J, with 17 bases between. This CDR3 is CASRPFVGSYTGELFF. CDR3 DNA sequence: TGTGCCAGCAGACCCTTCGTGGGGAGTTACACCGGGGAGCTGTTTTTT.

V is TRBV19 and J is TRBJ1-5; D is possibly TRBD1 (5 bases). The germline V and J ends were trimmed by 6 bases and 11 bases, with 11 bases remaining between them. Germline V lookup: CDR1 LNHDA, CDR2 SQIVND (reference sequence). The CDR3 is made up of 11 amino acids. The CDR3 nucleotides are TGTGCCAGTAGCCGGGGGAGGACCCAGCATTTT. Translating gives CASSRGRTQHF.

The chain links TRBV9 to TRBJ1-6; no firm D call. Germline CDR1 and CDR2: SGDLS and YYNGEE. Between the trimmed V and J ends, which lost 4 bases and 8 bases, there was a span of 28 bases. The CDR3 contains 19 residues. CDR3 sequence reads: CASSPQAGSSRLPYSPLHF. CDR3 in DNA: TGTGCCAGCAGCCCCCAAGCAGGTTCGAGTCGATTGCCTTATTCACCCCTCCACTTT.

V usage is TRBV6-5 and J usage is TRBJ1-3, with D possibly being TRBD1 (5 bases). Trimming left V 6 bases short and J 4 bases short, with 10 bases between. Germline V gene data show CDR1 as MNHEY and CDR2 as SVGAGI. This CDR3 region has 13 residues. CDR3 nucleotide sequence: TGTGCCAGCAGGCCGGGGGGAGGAAACACCATATATTTT. As protein: CASRPGGGNTIYF.

The rearrangement links TRBV7-2 to TRBJ1-1; a possible D gene is TRBD1 (5 bases). This CDR3 comprises 15 residues. CDR1 SGHTA and CDR2 FQGNSA come from the germline V gene. Between the trimmed V and J ends, which lost 4 bases and 3 bases, there was a span of 15 bases. CDR3 region: CASSSHGGEYTEAFF. The CDR3 DNA reads TGTGCCAGCAGCTCTCATGGGGGGGAGTACACTGAAGCTTTCTTT.

The chain combines TRBV6-5 with TRBJ2-5; 9 bases are a match to TRBD1. CDR3 size: 14 residues. Germline V CDR1 and CDR2: MNHEY, SVGAGI. V gave up 4 bases and J gave up 5 bases; unmatched junction bases: 5. The CDR3 DNA follows: TGTGCCAGCAGTTCCGGGACAGGGTCGGAGACCCAGTACTTC. As protein: CASSSGTGSETQYF.

This CDR3 is CASSARPGTGENTEAFF. CDR3 nucleotides: TGTGCCAGCAGCGCCCGTCCCGGGACAGGGGAGAACACTGAAGCTTTCTTT. The chain combines TRBV9 with TRBJ1-1; TRBD1 aligns across 10 bases. The CDR3 loop spans 17 amino acids. J lost 1 base, V lost 3 bases, and 9 bases had no gene match. Germline CDR1 SGDLS, CDR2 YYNGEE. The variable domain in full, completed from reference TRBV9 and TRBJ1-1, reads DSGVTQTPKHLITATGQRVTLRCSPRSGDLSVYWYQQSLDQGLQFLIQYYNGEERAKGNILERFSAQQFPDLHSELNLSSLELGDSALYFCASSARPGTGENTEAFFGQGTRLTVV.

The chain combines TRBV5-1 with TRBJ2-7, with D maybe TRBD2 (5 bases). CDR1 is SGHRS and CDR2 is YFSETQ in the germline V gene. CDR3 length equals 16 residues. Trimming shortened V by 4 bases and J by 3 bases, and 20 bases separated the two germline ends. In nucleotides, the CDR3 is TGCGCCAGCAGCAACAAACCTAGACGGGGAAACTACGAGCAGTACTTC. Translating it yields CASSNKPRRGNYEQYF.

The rearrangement uses TRBV9 and TRBJ2-5, with D perhaps TRBD2 (5 bases). This CDR3 has 18 residues. The V gene lost 0 bases and the J gene lost 2 bases, with 20 bases spanning the gap. CDR1 is SGDLS, CDR2 YYNGEE, per germline. DNA of the CDR3: TGTGCCAGCAGCGTAGGTTCCCGTACCGTCCCGGGGCAAGAGACCCAGTACTTC. This encodes CASSVGSRTVPGQETQYF.

Comments on this clone: The same CDR3 also results from other DNA sequences found in this sample. The rearrangement links TRBV6-6 to TRBJ1-5; no reliable D call. V lost 2 bases to trimming and J lost 4 bases, with 9 bases between them. This CDR3 has 14 amino acids. Germline V gives CDR1 MNHNY, CDR2 SVGAGI (reference sequence). CDR3 nucleotide sequence: TGTGCCAGCAGTTACAGTGGAGGAAATCAGCCCCAGCATTTT. Translation gives CASSYSGGNQPQHF.

This chain joins TRBV4-3 and TRBJ2-7; 10 bases line up with TRBD2. CDR3 length equals 15 residues. Germline V CDR1 and CDR2: LGHNA, YSLEER. After removal of 5 bases from V and 0 bases from J, the junction contained 4 bases not matched to a gene. DNA of the CDR3: TGCGCCAGCAGCGGTATAGCGGGAGGCTCCTACGAGCAGTACTTC. Translated, it gives CASSGIAGGSYEQYF.

The gene calls are TRBV4-3 and TRBJ1-2, with D maybe TRBD1 (6 bases). CDR1 is LGHNA and CDR2 is YSLEER in the germline V gene. Trimming took 1 base from V and 1 from J, leaving 7 bases between them. This CDR3 comprises 14 residues. CDR3 in amino acids: CASSQAGVNYGYTF. CDR3 sequence (DNA): TGCGCCAGCAGCCAAGCAGGGGTTAACTATGGCTACACCTTC.

The chain recombines TRBV30 with TRBJ2-2; D is undetermined. V was clipped by 3 bases and J by 6 bases, with 8 bases between them. Germline V gene sequence: CDR1 GTSNPN, CDR2 SVGIG (reference sequence). The CDR3 contains 12 residues. The CDR3 region has the DNA TGTGCCTGGAGACTACCGCCCGGGGAGCTGTTTTTT. Protein: CAWRLPPGELFF.

This clone was observed once. The chain carries TRBV27 and TRBJ1-5; a possible D gene is TRBD1 (6 bases). V was pared by 6 bases and J by 2 bases, with 11 bases between. CDR3 length equals 14 residues. From germline, CDR1 is MNHEY and CDR2 SMNVEV (reference sequence). For the CDR3, the DNA is TGTGCCAGCAGACAGGGATTCGGCAATCAGCCCCAGCATTTT. Protein: CASRQGFGNQPQHF.

Here the CDR3 reads CASRGEDETQYF. The CDR3 nucleotides read TGTGCCTCGCGGGGGGAGGACGAGACCCAGTACTTC. The chain recombines TRBV7-3 with TRBJ2-5, with 8 bases fitting TRBD2. Trimming at V came to 11 bases and at J to 5 bases, leaving 7 bases not matched to a gene. This CDR3 has 12 amino acids. Germline V CDR1 and CDR2: SGHTA, FQGTGA.

The V call is TRBV5-1, the J call TRBJ2-5; D might be TRBD1 (6 bases). Germline V gene sequence: CDR1 SGHRS, CDR2 YFSETQ. This CDR3 has 14 amino acids. With 4 bases removed from V and 5 bases from J, the gap between germline ends came to 15 bases. The DNA for the CDR3 is TGCGCCAGCAGCGGGGCAGGGGTGGGCGAGACCCAGTACTTC. Protein sequence: CASSGAGVGETQYF. Variable domain in full (rest from reference TRBV5-1 and TRBJ2-5): KAGVTQTPRYLIKTRGQQVTLSCSPISGHRSVSWYQQTPGQGLQFLFEYFSETQRNKGNFPGRFSGRQFSNSRSEMNVSTLELGDSALYLCASSGAGVGETQYFGPGTRLLVL.

The CDR3 region has the DNA TGTGCCAGCAGTTACGACAGGGGGCGACACAATGAGCAGTTCTTC. This translates into CASSYDRGRHNEQFF. V usage is TRBV25-1 and J usage is TRBJ2-1; TRBD1 agrees at 10 bases. CDR3 length: 15 residues. The V and J ends lost 5 bases and 5 bases, in that order; junction bases with no gene match: 6. The germline CDR1 and CDR2 sequences are MGHDK and SYGVNS.

This clone was detected a few times. The chain recombines TRBV28 with TRBJ2-5, with TRBD2 identical over 8 bases. Trimming took 5 bases from V and 2 from J; bases not matched to a gene: 13. The CDR3 contains 17 residues. Germline-derived CDR1 and CDR2 are MDHEN and SYDVKM. Here the CDR3 DNA reads TGTGCCAGCAGTCCCGCCGCCGGGACTAGGTGGCAAGAGACCCAGTACTTC. This sequence encodes CASSPAAGTRWQETQYF. Full variable domain (rest looked up from reference TRBV28 and TRBJ2-5): DVKVTQSSRYLVKRTGEKVFLECVQDMDHENMFWYRQDPGLGLRLIYFSYDVKMKEKGDIPEGYSVSREKKERFSLILESASTNQTSMYLCASSPAAGTRWQETQYFGPGTRLLVL.

The chain employs TRBV5-6 and TRBJ1-3, with D maybe TRBD1 (6 bases). The germline gives CDR1 SGHDT, CDR2 YYEEEE. The length of the CDR3 is 14 residues. Trimming removed 4 bases from V and 3 bases from J, with 11 bases in between. CDR3 coding DNA: TGTGCCAGCAGCCAGGGGATCGGTGGAAACACCATATATTTT. Translated, it gives CASSQGIGGNTIYF.

The genes are TRBV27 and TRBJ2-7, with D possibly being TRBD1 (6 bases). Germline V gene sequence: CDR1 MNHEY, CDR2 SMNVEV (reference sequence). This CDR3 contains 15 residues. The V and J ends lost 2 bases and 2 bases respectively, with 13 bases between them. This CDR3 reads CASSLTTGRAYEQYF. CDR3 DNA: TGTGCCAGCAGTTTAACGACAGGAAGAGCCTACGAGCAGTACTTC.

The genes are TRBV5-4 and TRBJ2-1; possibly TRBD2 for D (6 bases). Per the germline V gene, CDR1 is SGHNT and CDR2 is YYREEE (reference sequence). The CDR3 is 16 residues long. The V gene lost 0 bases and the J gene lost 0 bases, with 10 bases spanning the gap. In DNA, the CDR3 is TGTGCCAGCAGCTTGGGGGACTCGAGCTCCTACAATGAGCAGTTCTTC. It yields the protein CASSLGDSSSYNEQFF.

The chain links TRBV4-1 to TRBJ2-1; TRBD2 agrees at 8 bases. The CDR3 sequence is 16 residues long. J lost 4 bases, V lost 4 bases, and 9 bases had no gene match. Germline CDR1 reads MGHRA; CDR2 reads YSYEKL. CDR3: CASSRQTSGSYNEQFF. CDR3 nucleotide sequence: TGCGCCAGCAGCCGCCAAACTAGCGGATCTTACAATGAGCAGTTCTTC.